This note documents a single T cell receptor delta chain sequence. A far larger clone is only one base removed, so a read error is likely. Other DNA sequences in the sample encode the same CDR3. The sample comes from a study of human gamma delta and Vdelta1 T cells. CDR1 is TSWWSYY and CDR2 is QGS in the germline V gene. There are 23 residues in the CDR3. The germline V and J ends were trimmed by 4 bases and 0 bases, with 36 bases remaining between them. TCRdb used CATT to re-call clones from the PCR reads. The profile shows 600 to 800 delta-chain clones, about a fifth of them singletons. V gene TRDV1 combines with J gene TRDJ1; D is perhaps TRDD2 or TRDD3 (8 bases each). Input material: Vdelta1 gamma-delta T cells from blood. The clonotype comes from a human donor in good health. CDR3 coding DNA: TGTGCTCTTGGGGCCGCTTCCTACCCGGAACATGGGGGATTAGCAGTGTACACCGATAAACTCATCTTT. Translated: CALGAASYPEHGGLAVYTDKLIF.